This T cell receptor (beta chain) was retrieved from a study of regulatory T cells in long-lasting Graves disease. There are 14 residues in the CDR3. Trimming took off 4 bases at V and 2 bases at J, with 12 bases between the two ends. Germline V gives CDR1 SQVTM, CDR2 ANQGSEA. As to time point: newly diagnosed GD, antithyroid drugs for less than 3 months. PBMCs were the source of the RNA used for TCR sequencing. The collection involved drawing approximately 9.9 milliliters of peripheral blood into EDTA tubes. Sequencing libraries for TCR beta were prepared with iRepertoire HTBI primers and Arm-PCR of CDR3 regions. Using its own MiXCR run on the multiplex PCR reads, TCRdb lists one record per CDR3 protein. The sample includes some 230,000 distinct CDR3 sequences, about 17% of them seen just once.

The clonotype comes from a female donor with Graves disease. Source: peripheral blood mononuclear cells (PBMCs), taken at new diagnosis, from a patient treated with antithyroid drugs. The chain employs TRBV29-1 and TRBJ2-1, with a possible D match to TRBD1 (6 bases). CDR3 residues: CSVGAGDPYNEQFF. As DNA, the CDR3 is TGCAGCGTTGGGGCAGGGGATCCCTACAATGAGCAGTTCTTC.